The entry below gives a single T cell receptor beta chain sequence along with its context. Methods used by the authors: Amplification with reference gene primers provided the estimates of nucleated cell counts. Here immunoSEQ multiplex PCR was the method, and the copy in TCRdb shows in-frame clones only, minus some. V and J calls and clone size are copied from that table; D and trimming were computed from the DNA. The table lists around 130,000 clones, around 84% of them singletons. The sample is drawn from a study of blood T cell repertoires in COVID-19. Trimming took 2 bases from V and 8 from J, leaving 15 bases between them. The CDR3 contains 15 residues. Germline V gene lookup returns CDR1 MGHRA and CDR2 YSYEKL.

Sequencing was done on a sample of peripheral blood. The receptor was derived from a woman of 80 years or more with acute or convalescent COVID-19. The rearrangement links TRBV4-1 to TRBJ1-4, with a tentative D call TRBD1 (6 bases). The CDR3 spells CASSQPGGAREKLFF. DNA for the CDR3: TGCGCCAGCAGCCAACCCGGGGGGGCGCGGGAAAAACTGTTTTTT.